Presented here are 19 T cell receptor beta chains from one specimen sequenced in a study of CD8 T cells in Susac syndrome. After extraction with the RNeasy kit, 0.5 to 1 ug of the RNA was reverse transcribed using random hexamers. One entry per CDR3 protein results from TCRdb running MiXCR on the immunoSEQ multiplex PCR reads. The table records roughly 200,000 distinct CDR3 sequences, 95% of them present only once. The sequencing sample was made of CD4+ T cells from PBMCs. The receptor set was obtained from a human donor in good health.

This clonotype occurred a few times. V is TRBV7-2 and J is TRBJ2-5; D may be TRBD1 or TRBD2 (6 bases each). The germline V gene encodes CDR1 SGHTA and CDR2 FQGNSA. The CDR3 is 14 amino acids. Trimming pared 1 base from V and 2 bases from J, leaving 8 bases between. In DNA form, the CDR3 reads TGTGCCAGCAGCTTAGGGGGGGCACAAGAGACCCAGTACTTC. Translated, it gives CASSLGGAQETQYF.

The rearrangement links TRBV7-2 to TRBJ2-7, with D tentatively TRBD1 or TRBD2 (5 bases each). The germline V and J ends were trimmed by 5 bases and 2 bases, with 16 bases remaining between them. Germline lookup yields CDR1 SGHTA and CDR2 FQGNSA. The CDR3 loop spans 15 amino acids. CDR3 residues: CASSPHRGATYEQYF. The CDR3 DNA sequence: TGTGCCAGCAGCCCGCATCGGGGCGCTACCTACGAGCAGTACTTC. The full variable domain, its missing parts supplied by reference TRBV7-2 and TRBJ2-7, is GAGVSQSPSNKVTEKGKDVELRCDPISGHTALYWYRQSLGQGLEFLIYFQGNSAPDKSGLPSDRFSAERTGGSVSTLTIQRTQQEDSAVYLCASSPHRGATYEQYFGPGTRLTVT.

This chain links TRBV7-8 with TRBJ1-1, with D hard to call. The V gene lost 3 bases and the J gene lost 5 bases, with 7 bases spanning the gap. The CDR3 covers 12 residues. Germline loops: CDR1 SGHVS, CDR2 FQNEAQ. The CDR3 region is CASSLSQTEAFF. For the CDR3, the DNA is TGTGCCAGCAGCTTGAGTCAAACTGAAGCTTTCTTT.

The chain carries TRBV29-1 and TRBJ2-2, with D tentatively TRBD2 (5 bases). V lost 7 bases to trimming and J lost 6 bases, with 15 bases between them. CDR1 is SQVTM, CDR2 ANQGSEA, per germline. CDR3 length equals 13 residues. DNA of the CDR3: TGCAGCGCGCAGAGGGAAAGGGCCGGGGAGCTGTTTTTT. Translated, it gives CSAQRERAGELFF.

The V gene is TRBV6-2 or TRBV6-3, the J gene TRBJ2-7; D is uncertain. The CDR3 has 13 amino acids. V was pared by 7 bases and J by 0 bases, with 10 bases between. CDR1 and CDR2 (germline): MNHEY, SVGEGT. The chain's CDR3 is CASTPGSSYEQYF. The CDR3 DNA is TGTGCCAGCACCCCCGGAAGCTCCTACGAGCAGTACTTC.

This chain uses TRBV12-3 or TRBV12-4 with TRBJ2-7; a possible D gene is TRBD2 (6 bases). Trimming stripped 3 bases from V and 4 bases from J, with 16 bases between. The CDR3 spans 15 residues. In DNA form, the CDR3 reads TGTGCCAGCAGTTTGGAGGGCAGGCTGACTTACGAGCAGTACTTC. Its protein product is CASSLEGRLTYEQYF.

The sample holds one count of this clonotype. The chain couples TRBV6-5 to TRBJ1-2; D possibly corresponds to TRBD1 (6 bases). The germline gives CDR1 MNHEY, CDR2 SVGAGI. CDR3 length: 12 amino acids. V was cut by 6 bases and J by 8 bases, with 13 bases left in between. The CDR3 loop reads CASRGQSRGYTF. As DNA, the CDR3 is TGTGCCAGCAGAGGACAGTCAAGGGGCTACACCTTC.

The chain combines TRBV6-6 with TRBJ1-1; D remains ambiguous. The V gene's germline CDR1 is MNHNY and CDR2 SVGAGI (reference sequence). CDR3 length: 15 residues. The ends were cut back, 7 bases at V and 1 base at J, with 16 bases in the middle. CDR3 nucleotide sequence: TGTGCCAGCACCTACCCACACCCTCGGAACACTGAAGCTTTCTTT. Its protein is CASTYPHPRNTEAFF.

The sample holds one count of this clonotype. The DNA of the CDR3 is TGCAGCGGGGGACGGGGCGAAGGAGCTTTCTTT. Its translation: CSGGRGEGAFF. This rearrangement joins TRBV29-1 to TRBJ1-1; the D gene is possibly TRBD1 (5 bases). Germline V gene data show CDR1 as SQVTM and CDR2 as ANQGSEA. The length of the CDR3 is 11 residues. Trimming removed 7 bases from V and 10 bases from J, with 16 bases in between.

The V and J genes are TRBV12-3 or TRBV12-4 and TRBJ1-5; D remains unclear. The CDR3 has 16 amino acids. The V end was cut by 4 bases, the J end by 0 bases, with 13 bases between. The CDR3 region has the DNA TGTGCCAGCAGTTCCCCGGACGGACTTAGCAATCAGCCCCAGCATTTT. Amino acids: CASSSPDGLSNQPQHF.

The V gene is TRBV15, the J gene TRBJ2-7; the match to TRBD2 covers 14 bases. This CDR3 is 17 amino acids long. Germline loops: CDR1 LNHNV, CDR2 YYDKDF (reference sequence). V lost 0 bases to trimming and J lost 6 bases; unmatched junction nucleotides: 7. The chain's CDR3 is CATSRDRGLAGVSEQYV. CDR3 sequence (DNA): TGTGCCACCAGCAGAGATAGGGGACTAGCGGGAGTAAGCGAGCAGTACGTC.

The V gene is TRBV14, the J gene TRBJ1-4; D unresolved. Germline V gives CDR1 SGHDN, CDR2 FVKESK. Deletions cut 4 bases from V and 0 bases from J, with 6 bases between. This CDR3 region has 14 residues. CDR3: CASSRATTNEKLFF. Written as DNA, the CDR3 is TGTGCCAGCAGCCGGGCAACAACTAATGAAAAACTGTTTTTT.

The V and J genes are TRBV3-1 and TRBJ2-6, with D tentatively TRBD2 (6 bases). V was shortened by 1 base and J by 3 bases, with 13 bases between the two germline ends. This CDR3 spans 17 amino acids. In germline, CDR1 is LGHDT, CDR2 YNNKEL (reference sequence). The chain's CDR3 is CASSQGRRRGGANVLTF. In DNA, the CDR3 is TGTGCCAGCAGCCAAGGACGCCGGAGGGGTGGGGCCAACGTCCTGACTTTC.

This chain connects TRBV29-1 to TRBJ2-1; D is possibly TRBD2 (6 bases). CDR1 and CDR2 from the germline V gene are SQVTM and ANQGSEA. V was trimmed by 8 bases and J by 4 bases, leaving 9 bases between them. The CDR3 extends over 11 amino acids. For the CDR3, the DNA is TGCAGCATTAGCGGTTACAATGAGCAGTTCTTC. This gives the protein CSISGYNEQFF.

The rearrangement links TRBV29-1 to TRBJ1-2; the match to TRBD1 covers 8 bases. The CDR3 length is 12 residues. Germline-derived CDR1 and CDR2 are SQVTM and ANQGSEA. The trim removed 1 base at V and 8 bases at J, leaving 3 bases unmatched. CDR3 sequence reads: CSVEGTGIGYTF. The CDR3 DNA reads as TGCAGCGTTGAAGGGACAGGGATAGGCTACACCTTC.

This clonotype is a singleton in its sample. The chain uses TRBV20-1 and TRBJ2-3; TRBD1 agrees at 9 bases. The V gene end was trimmed by 4 bases and the J gene end by 5 bases; junction bases not matched to a gene: 10. Germline-derived CDR1 and CDR2 are DFQATT and SNEGSKA (reference sequence). The CDR3 extends over 15 amino acids. The CDR3 spells CSATDSGTGRDTQYF. The CDR3 region has the DNA TGCAGTGCTACTGACTCCGGGACAGGGAGAGATACGCAGTATTTT.

CDR3 nucleotides: TGTGCCAGTAGTGCGAATGGCTACACTGAAGCTTTCTTT. Its translation is CASSANGYTEAFF. V usage is TRBV19 and J usage is TRBJ1-1, with D unclear. Trimming took off 5 bases at V and 3 bases at J, with 10 bases between the two ends. Germline V gives CDR1 LNHDA, CDR2 SQIVND (reference sequence). This CDR3 is built from 13 residues.

The chain recombines TRBV5-1 with TRBJ2-5; D unclear. Trimming left V 3 bases short and J 7 bases short, with 16 bases between. The CDR3 covers 14 residues. Germline assignment: CDR1 SGHRS and CDR2 YFSETQ. The DNA of the CDR3 is TGCGCCAGCAGCTCTCCGGGCCCGGAAACGACCCAGTACTTC. It encodes CASSSPGPETTQYF.

This sequence joins TRBV29-1 and TRBJ1-2; D gene unclear. The CDR3 runs 10 residues. The germline CDR1 and CDR2 sequences are SQVTM and ANQGSEA. V lost 7 bases, J lost 6 bases, and 9 bases lay in between. DNA for the CDR3: TGCAGCGCAGTGGTAGATGGCTACACCTTC. It is translated as CSAVVDGYTF. The full variable domain, its missing parts supplied by reference TRBV29-1 and TRBJ1-2, is SAVISQKPSRDICQRGTSLTIQCQVDSQVTMMFWYRQQPGQSLTLIATANQGSEATYESGFVIDKFPISRPNLTFSTLTVSNMSPEDSSIYLCSAVVDGYTFGSGTRLTVV.